What follows are 17 T cell receptor beta chains derived from one specimen sequenced in a study of control samples from healthy donors and cancer patients. The table came from immunoSEQ multiplex PCR; TCRdb's copy has only in-frame clones and leaves some out. The table lists around 41,000 clones, approximately 94% of them singletons. The sequencing sample was made of blood. All receptors come from a man in his fifties or sixties in good health.

This chain connects TRBV28 to TRBJ1-2; D gene ambiguous. Trimming took off 7 bases at V and 2 bases at J, with 14 bases between the two ends. Germline CDR1 is MDHEN and CDR2 is SYDVKM. The CDR3 totals 14 residues. The CDR3 region has the DNA TGTGCCAGCAACATGCCTTCCAGGAACTATGGCTACACCTTC. Encoded protein: CASNMPSRNYGYTF.

CDR3 sequence (DNA): TGTGCCAGCAGCAAGGCGACAGGGGGCTGCACAGATACGCAGTATTTT. Its translation is CASSKATGGCTDTQYF. J is TRBJ2-3 and V is TRBV21-1; TRBD1, as called in the table, went unchecked against the DNA. TRBV21-1 is given as a pseudogene. This CDR3 is 16 amino acids long.

This clone has only one observation. The V and J genes are TRBV7-8 and TRBJ1-2; the match to TRBD1 covers 8 bases. The germline CDR1 and CDR2 sequences are SGHVS and FQNEAQ. The CDR3 has 13 residues. Trimming removed 5 bases from V and 7 bases from J; junction bases left unmatched: 6. In DNA, the CDR3 is TGTGCCAGCAGCCCTCCGGACAGGGCTGGCTACACCTTC. Its protein is CASSPPDRAGYTF.

CDR3 amino acids: CASSLNRGNSPLHF. The DNA of the CDR3 is TGCGCCAGCAGCTTAAATAGGGGGAATTCACCCCTCCACTTT. V gene TRBV5-1 combines with J gene TRBJ1-6, with D possibly matching TRBD1 (6 bases). Germline V gene sequence: CDR1 SGHRS, CDR2 YFSETQ. This CDR3 has 14 residues. V was cut by 2 bases and J by 7 bases, with 10 bases left in between.

V is TRBV28 and J is TRBJ2-4, with D maybe TRBD2 (5 bases). This CDR3 spans 15 amino acids. Germline V lookup: CDR1 MDHEN, CDR2 SYDVKM. V was pared by 8 bases and J by 4 bases, with 18 bases between. CDR3 sequence: CASLGQAEPKNIQYF. The CDR3 DNA sequence: TGTGCCAGCCTAGGCCAAGCGGAACCAAAAAACATTCAGTACTTC. Using reference TRBV28 and TRBJ2-4 for the parts outside the CDR3, the full variable domain is DVKVTQSSRYLVKRTGEKVFLECVQDMDHENMFWYRQDPGLGLRLIYFSYDVKMKEKGDIPEGYSVSREKKERFSLILESASTNQTSMYLCASLGQAEPKNIQYFGAGTRLSVL.

The chain employs TRBV12-3 or TRBV12-4 and TRBJ1-1; maybe TRBD1 (5 bases). The length of the CDR3 is 13 residues. Trimming pared 1 base from V and 6 bases from J, leaving 9 bases between. The CDR3 loop reads CASSLGGPSEAFF. CDR3 bases: TGTGCCAGCAGTTTAGGGGGACCCTCTGAAGCTTTCTTT.

The chain carries TRBV28 and TRBJ2-7; D ambiguous. Germline CDR1 and CDR2: MDHEN and SYDVKM. CDR3 length: 11 amino acids. The V and J ends lost 4 bases and 2 bases respectively, with 3 bases between them. CDR3 residues: CASSSTYEQYF. DNA of the CDR3: TGTGCCAGCAGTTCCACCTACGAGCAGTACTTC.

The V and J genes are TRBV5-6 and TRBJ2-1; 8 bases map to TRBD2. Germline CDR1 and CDR2: SGHDT and YYEEEE. The CDR3 length is 15 residues. Trimming took 3 bases from V and 8 from J; bases not matched to a gene: 10. DNA of the CDR3: TGTGCCAGCAGCTCGGGACTAGAAATGGTGGATGAGCAGTTCTTC. Translated, it gives CASSSGLEMVDEQFF. Complete variable domain (other parts from reference TRBV5-6 and TRBJ2-1): DAGVTQSPTHLIKTRGQQVTLRCSPKSGHDTVSWYQQALGQGPQFIFQYYEEEERQRGNFPDRFSGHQFPNYSSELNVNALLLGDSALYLCASSSGLEMVDEQFFGPGTRLTVL.

The chain employs TRBV27 and TRBJ1-6; D may be TRBD1 (5 bases). V was shortened by 3 bases and J by 7 bases, with 10 bases between the two germline ends. The CDR3 runs 14 residues. Looked up from germline, CDR1 is MNHEY and CDR2 is SMNVEV (reference sequence). The DNA of the CDR3 is TGTGCCAGCAGTTTTCGGGGCCTAAATTCACCCCTCCACTTT. It encodes CASSFRGLNSPLHF.

The gene calls are TRBV19 and TRBJ2-2; 8 bases match TRBD1. Trimming at V came to 5 bases and at J to 4 bases, leaving 6 bases not matched to a gene. The length of the CDR3 is 15 residues. Germline values: CDR1 LNHDA, CDR2 SQIVND (reference sequence). CDR3 protein: CASSWGTGVTGELFF. The CDR3 DNA is TGTGCCAGTAGTTGGGGGACAGGAGTCACCGGGGAGCTGTTTTTT. Based on the CDR3 plus reference TRBV19 and TRBJ2-2, the full variable domain is DGGITQSPKYLFRKEGQNVTLSCEQNLNHDAMYWYRQDPGQGLRLIYYSQIVNDFQKGDIAEGYSVSREKKESFPLTVTSAQKNPTAFYLCASSWGTGVTGELFFGEGSRLTVL.

The rearrangement joins TRBV9 to TRBJ2-1; unclear D gene. V was trimmed by 0 bases and J by 7 bases, leaving 11 bases between them. There are 14 residues in the CDR3. CDR1 is SGDLS, CDR2 YYNGEE, per germline. The CDR3 coding sequence is TGTGCCAGCAGCGTAGGAGGAGTCGGGAATGAGCAGTTCTTC. Translated: CASSVGGVGNEQFF.

This clone was detected once. The rearrangement joins TRBV2 to TRBJ1-2; D is unclear. V was cut by 5 bases and J by 5 bases, with 9 bases left in between. The CDR3 contains 12 residues. Per germline, CDR1 SNHLY and CDR2 FYNNEI. The CDR3 region has the DNA TGTGCCAGCAGTAGGGCCGGTTATGGCTACACCTTC. Translation: CASSRAGYGYTF.

V gene TRBV24-1 combines with J gene TRBJ2-1; D unclear. Germline V CDR1 and CDR2: KGHDR, SFDVKD. Trimming removed 2 bases at V and 7 bases at J, with 8 bases between. The CDR3 totals 13 residues. The CDR3 loop is CATSDSLWNEQFF. DNA for the CDR3: TGTGCCACCAGTGATTCTCTTTGGAATGAGCAGTTCTTC.

The chain employs TRBV28 and TRBJ2-5, with TRBD1 as a possible D gene (6 bases). Germline V lookup: CDR1 MDHEN, CDR2 SYDVKM. This CDR3 is 15 amino acids long. With 2 bases removed from V and 4 bases from J, the gap between germline ends came to 14 bases. The CDR3 DNA follows: TGTGCCAGCAGTTTACCACAGGGCGGTGTAGAGACCCAGTACTTC. This translates into CASSLPQGGVETQYF.

A single count supports this clone. The rearrangement uses TRBV11-3 and TRBJ2-5; TRBD1 matches 8 bases. In germline, CDR1 is SGHNT, CDR2 YENEEA. Trimming at V came to 4 bases and at J to 5 bases, leaving 9 bases not matched to a gene. The CDR3 loop spans 15 amino acids. The CDR3 sequence: CASSSKTGVMETQYF. DNA of the CDR3: TGTGCCAGCAGCTCGAAGACAGGGGTTATGGAGACCCAGTACTTC.

This clone was counted once. V and J are TRBV6-5 and TRBJ2-7; D remains unclear. CDR1 and CDR2 (germline): MNHEY, SVGAGI. Trimming took 6 bases from V and 3 from J, leaving 6 bases between them. This CDR3 is 11 amino acids long. The CDR3 DNA reads as TGTGCCAGCAGGCAGATCTACGAGCAGTACTTC. Protein product: CASRQIYEQYF.

The CDR3 sequence: CASSLWGAGEAFF. The CDR3 nucleotides are TGTGCCAGCAGCCTTTGGGGGGCAGGTGAAGCTTTCTTT. The rearrangement joins TRBV28 to TRBJ1-1; TRBD1 is a possible D gene (6 bases). This CDR3 has 13 residues. V lost 6 bases and J 7 bases, leaving 15 bases between the germline ends. Germline CDR1 MDHEN, CDR2 SYDVKM.